The 9 T cell receptor beta chains given below trace back to one sample, sequenced in a study of shared clonotypes between healthy human individuals. The protocol was immunoSEQ multiplex PCR, while the TCRdb copy is restricted to in-frame clones and leaves out a portion. Here the sample spans fewer than 1.6 million clones, 98% being singletons. The sequenced sample was naive CD4+ T cells sorted from blood. Specified subset: CD45RA+ positively selected. These receptor sequences come from a man aged 25-45 years in good health.

The V and J genes are TRBV27 and TRBJ2-2, with TRBD2 matching over 10 bases. CDR1 is MNHEY, CDR2 SMNVEV, per germline (reference sequence). V lost 2 bases, J lost 3 bases, and 6 bases stayed unmatched. The CDR3 is made up of 17 amino acids. CDR3 DNA sequence: TGTGCCAGCAGTTTACTAGCGGGAGTATCGGACACCGGGGAGCTGTTTTTT. It translates to CASSLLAGVSDTGELFF.

The J gene is TRBJ1-1, the V gene TRBV7-9; D may be TRBD1 (6 bases). The CDR3 spans 12 residues. CDR1 and CDR2 from the germline V gene are SEHNR and FQNEAQ (reference sequence). The V and J ends lost 3 bases and 7 bases respectively, with 9 bases between them. The CDR3, as DNA: TGTGCCAGCAGCTTGTGGACAGATGAAGCTTTCTTT. Its protein is CASSLWTDEAFF.

V usage is TRBV19 and J usage is TRBJ2-3; the match to TRBD2 covers 13 bases. Per germline, CDR1 LNHDA and CDR2 SQIVND (reference sequence). Losses at the gene ends were 5 bases for V and 3 bases for J; bases not matched to a gene: 5. There are 16 residues in the CDR3. The CDR3 DNA reads TGTGCCAGTAGTTCTCGACTAGCGGGAGGTACAGATACGCAGTATTTT. It yields the protein CASSSRLAGGTDTQYF.

The J gene is TRBJ2-1, the V gene TRBV7-9, with TRBD2 as a possible D gene (7 bases). This CDR3 contains 13 residues. V lost 5 bases to trimming and J lost 6 bases, with 11 bases between them. Germline V gives CDR1 SEHNR, CDR2 FQNEAQ (reference sequence). The CDR3 spells CASSPAGANEQFF. CDR3 nucleotides: TGTGCCAGCAGCCCCGCGGGGGCCAATGAGCAGTTCTTC.

The chain has TRBV10-1 and TRBJ2-1; D is possibly TRBD1 (6 bases). The V end was cut by 2 bases, the J end by 9 bases, with 14 bases between. The CDR3 is 14 amino acids. The germline CDR1 and CDR2 sequences are WNHNN and SYGVQD (reference sequence). The CDR3: CASSELGTQGEQFF. CDR3 DNA sequence: TGCGCCAGCAGTGAGCTAGGGACACAGGGTGAGCAGTTCTTC.

Turning to this clone: Other DNA sequences in this sample translate to the same CDR3. V usage is TRBV9 and J usage is TRBJ2-1; no clear D. Trimming took off 0 bases at V and 6 bases at J, with 7 bases between the two ends. This CDR3 is 13 amino acids long. The germline CDR1 and CDR2 sequences are SGDLS and YYNGEE. CDR3 amino acids: CASSVAPLNEQFF. The DNA of the CDR3 is TGTGCCAGCAGCGTAGCCCCCCTCAATGAGCAGTTCTTC.

The chain employs TRBV5-1 and TRBJ2-7; D unresolved. The CDR3 runs to 13 residues. Trimming took 5 bases from V and 3 from J, leaving 12 bases between them. Germline V gene lookup returns CDR1 SGHRS and CDR2 YFSETQ. The CDR3 loop is CASRSPGNYEQYF. CDR3 DNA: TGCGCCAGCAGAAGTCCCGGAAACTACGAGCAGTACTTC.

This chain links TRBV29-1 with TRBJ2-1; 10 bases are shared with TRBD2. The CDR3 consists of 12 residues. CDR1 SQVTM and CDR2 ANQGSEA come from the germline V gene. Unmatched junction bases numbered 2, after V lost 5 bases and J lost 7 bases. Here the CDR3 DNA reads TGCAGCGTTCTAGCGGGAGTTAATGAGCAGTTCTTC. Its translation: CSVLAGVNEQFF.

The chain uses TRBV19 and TRBJ2-1; TRBD1 matches 10 bases. Germline V gene lookup returns CDR1 LNHDA and CDR2 SQIVND (reference sequence). J was trimmed by 9 bases and V by 6 bases; bases with no gene match: 8. The CDR3 contains 14 residues. The DNA for the CDR3 is TGTGCCAGTAGGGGACAGGGGATTTCTCGTGAGCAGTTCTTC. This translates into CASRGQGISREQFF. The whole variable domain, remainder taken from reference TRBV19 and TRBJ2-1, is DGGITQSPKYLFRKEGQNVTLSCEQNLNHDAMYWYRQDPGQGLRLIYYSQIVNDFQKGDIAEGYSVSREKKESFPLTVTSAQKNPTAFYLCASRGQGISREQFFGPGTRLTVL.